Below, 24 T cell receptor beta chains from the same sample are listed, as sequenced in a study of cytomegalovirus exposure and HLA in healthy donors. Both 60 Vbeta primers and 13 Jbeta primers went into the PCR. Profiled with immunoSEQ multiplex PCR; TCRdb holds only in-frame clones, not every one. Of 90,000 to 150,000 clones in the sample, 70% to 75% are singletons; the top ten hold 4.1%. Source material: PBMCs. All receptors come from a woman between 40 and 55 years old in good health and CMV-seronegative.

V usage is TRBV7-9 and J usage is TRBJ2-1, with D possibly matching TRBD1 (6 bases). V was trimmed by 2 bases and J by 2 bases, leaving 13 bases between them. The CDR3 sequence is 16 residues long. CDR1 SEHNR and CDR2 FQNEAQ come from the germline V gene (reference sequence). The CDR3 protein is CASSLSSGGPYNEQFF. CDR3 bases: TGTGCCAGCAGCTTAAGTTCTGGGGGCCCCTACAATGAGCAGTTCTTC.

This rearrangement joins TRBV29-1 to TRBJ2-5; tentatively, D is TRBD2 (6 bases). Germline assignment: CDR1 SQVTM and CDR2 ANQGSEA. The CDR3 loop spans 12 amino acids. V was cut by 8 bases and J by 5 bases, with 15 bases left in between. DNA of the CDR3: TGCAGCCTCTCAGAGGAGGGGGAGACCCAGTACTTC. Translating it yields CSLSEEGETQYF.

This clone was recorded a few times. The CDR3: CASSYGRGTTEAFF. The CDR3 coding sequence is TGTGCCAGCAGTTACGGCAGGGGCACCACTGAAGCTTTCTTT. The V gene is TRBV6-6, the J gene TRBJ1-1, with D possibly being TRBD1 (6 bases). The CDR3 extends over 14 amino acids. V lost 2 bases and J lost 4, with 11 bases in between. Per the germline V gene, CDR1 is MNHNY and CDR2 is SVGAGI (reference sequence).

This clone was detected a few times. This CDR3 reads CASSEYEGGNQPQHF. The CDR3 DNA follows: TGTGCCAGCAGTGAATATGAGGGAGGGAATCAGCCCCAGCATTTT. This chain uses TRBV6-1 with TRBJ1-5; no firm D call. The CDR3 covers 15 residues. Germline CDR1 reads MNHNS; CDR2 reads SASEGT. V was cut by 2 bases and J by 4 bases, with 12 bases left in between.

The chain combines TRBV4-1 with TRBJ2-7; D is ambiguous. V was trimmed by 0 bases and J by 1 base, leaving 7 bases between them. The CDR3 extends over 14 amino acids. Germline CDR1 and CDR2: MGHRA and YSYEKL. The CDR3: CASSQELESYEQYF. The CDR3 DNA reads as TGCGCCAGCAGCCAAGAATTGGAGTCCTACGAGCAGTACTTC.

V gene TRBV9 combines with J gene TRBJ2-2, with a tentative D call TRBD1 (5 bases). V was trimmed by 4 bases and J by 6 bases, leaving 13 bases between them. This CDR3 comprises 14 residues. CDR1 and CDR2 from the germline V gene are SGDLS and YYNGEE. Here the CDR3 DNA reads TGTGCCAGCAGCTTCCAGGGCCCAGCCGGGGAGCTGTTTTTT. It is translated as CASSFQGPAGELFF.

CDR3 bases: TGCAGCGTGGCGGGACTAGTCGGGTACAATGAGCAGTTCTTC. Amino acids: CSVAGLVGYNEQFF. This rearrangement joins TRBV29-1 to TRBJ2-1, with TRBD2 identical over 8 bases. The trim removed 6 bases at V and 4 bases at J, leaving 8 bases unmatched. Germline V lookup: CDR1 SQVTM, CDR2 ANQGSEA. The CDR3 is 14 residues long.

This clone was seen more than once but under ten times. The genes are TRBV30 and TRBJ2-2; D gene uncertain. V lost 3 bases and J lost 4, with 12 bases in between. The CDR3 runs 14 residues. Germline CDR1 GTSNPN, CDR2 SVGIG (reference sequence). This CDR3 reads CAWSPSLSTGELFF. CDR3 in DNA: TGTGCCTGGAGCCCCTCCCTATCCACCGGGGAGCTGTTTTTT. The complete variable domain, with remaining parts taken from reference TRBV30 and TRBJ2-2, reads SQTIHQWPATLVQPVGSPLSLECTVEGTSNPNLYWYRQAAGRGLQLLFYSVGIGQISSEVPQNLSASRPQDRQFILSSKKLLLSDSGFYLCAWSPSLSTGELFFGEGSRLTVL.

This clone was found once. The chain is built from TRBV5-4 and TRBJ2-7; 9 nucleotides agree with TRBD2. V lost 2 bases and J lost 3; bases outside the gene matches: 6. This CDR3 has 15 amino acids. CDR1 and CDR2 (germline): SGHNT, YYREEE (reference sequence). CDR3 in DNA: TGTGCCAGCAGCTTCTCTAGCGGGACCATCTACGAGCAGTACTTC. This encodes CASSFSSGTIYEQYF.

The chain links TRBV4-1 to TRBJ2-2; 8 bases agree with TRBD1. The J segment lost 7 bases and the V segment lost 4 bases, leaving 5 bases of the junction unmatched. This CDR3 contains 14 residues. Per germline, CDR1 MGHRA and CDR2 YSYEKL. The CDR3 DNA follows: TGCGCCAGCAGCCCCAGACAGGGGATCGGGGAGCTGTTTTTT. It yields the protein CASSPRQGIGELFF.

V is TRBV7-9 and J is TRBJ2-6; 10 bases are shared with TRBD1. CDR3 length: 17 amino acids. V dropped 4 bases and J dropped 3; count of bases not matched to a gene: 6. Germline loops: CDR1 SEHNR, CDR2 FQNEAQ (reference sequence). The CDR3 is CASSSGQGVNGANVLTF. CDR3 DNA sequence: TGTGCCAGCAGCTCCGGACAGGGGGTGAATGGGGCCAACGTCCTGACTTTC.

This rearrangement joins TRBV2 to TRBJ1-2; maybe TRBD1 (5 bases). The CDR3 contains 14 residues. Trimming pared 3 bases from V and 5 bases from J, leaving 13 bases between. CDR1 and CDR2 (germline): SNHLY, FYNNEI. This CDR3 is CASSDRGREYGYTF. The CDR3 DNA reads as TGTGCCAGCAGTGACCGGGGGAGAGAGTATGGCTACACCTTC.

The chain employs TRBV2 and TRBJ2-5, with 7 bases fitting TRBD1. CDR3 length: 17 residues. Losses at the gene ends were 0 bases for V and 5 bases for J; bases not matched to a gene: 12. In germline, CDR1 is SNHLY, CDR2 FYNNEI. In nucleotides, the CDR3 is TGTGCCAGCAGTGAAGCCGGGACAGTAGGGCCCCTGGAGACCCAGTACTTC. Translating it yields CASSEAGTVGPLETQYF. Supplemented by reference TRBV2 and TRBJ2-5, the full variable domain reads EPEVTQTPSHQVTQMGQEVILRCVPISNHLYFYWYRQILGQKVEFLVSFYNNEISEKSEIFDDQFSVERPDGSNFTLKIRSTKLEDSAMYFCASSEAGTVGPLETQYFGPGTRLLVL.

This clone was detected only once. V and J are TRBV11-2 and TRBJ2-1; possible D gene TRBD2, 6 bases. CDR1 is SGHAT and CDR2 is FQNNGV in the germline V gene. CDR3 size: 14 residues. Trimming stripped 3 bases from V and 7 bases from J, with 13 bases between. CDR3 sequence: CASSFLQGGNEQFF. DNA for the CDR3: TGTGCCAGCAGCTTCCTTCAGGGAGGAAATGAGCAGTTCTTC.

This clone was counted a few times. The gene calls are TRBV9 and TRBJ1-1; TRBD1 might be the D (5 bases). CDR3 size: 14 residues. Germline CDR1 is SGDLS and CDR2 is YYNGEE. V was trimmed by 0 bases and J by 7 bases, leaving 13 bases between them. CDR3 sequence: CASSVVEDTLEAFF. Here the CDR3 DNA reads TGTGCCAGCAGCGTAGTAGAGGACACTCTTGAAGCTTTCTTT.

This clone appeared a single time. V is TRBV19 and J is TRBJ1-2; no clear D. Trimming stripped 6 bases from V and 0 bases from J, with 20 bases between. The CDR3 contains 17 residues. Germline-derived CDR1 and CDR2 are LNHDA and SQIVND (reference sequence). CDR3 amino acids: CASRSWANKLSNYGYTF. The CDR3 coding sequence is TGTGCCAGTAGATCGTGGGCCAACAAGCTATCTAACTATGGCTACACCTTC.

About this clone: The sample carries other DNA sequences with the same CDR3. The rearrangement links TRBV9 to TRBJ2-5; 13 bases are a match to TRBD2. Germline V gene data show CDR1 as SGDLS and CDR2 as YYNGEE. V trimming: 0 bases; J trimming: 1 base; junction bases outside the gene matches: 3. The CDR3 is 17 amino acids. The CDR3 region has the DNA TGTGCCAGCAGCGTAGGACTAGCGGGAGGTGGCCAAGAGACCCAGTACTTC. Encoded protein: CASSVGLAGGGQETQYF. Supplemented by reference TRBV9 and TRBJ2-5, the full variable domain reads DSGVTQTPKHLITATGQRVTLRCSPRSGDLSVYWYQQSLDQGLQFLIQYYNGEERAKGNILERFSAQQFPDLHSELNLSSLELGDSALYFCASSVGLAGGGQETQYFGPGTRLLVL.

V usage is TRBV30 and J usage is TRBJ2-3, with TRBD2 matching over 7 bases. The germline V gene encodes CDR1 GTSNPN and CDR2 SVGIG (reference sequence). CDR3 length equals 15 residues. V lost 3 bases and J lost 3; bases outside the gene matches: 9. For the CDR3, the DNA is TGTGCCTGGAGAGGCTACGCGGGGGTAACAGATACGCAGTATTTT. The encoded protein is CAWRGYAGVTDTQYF.

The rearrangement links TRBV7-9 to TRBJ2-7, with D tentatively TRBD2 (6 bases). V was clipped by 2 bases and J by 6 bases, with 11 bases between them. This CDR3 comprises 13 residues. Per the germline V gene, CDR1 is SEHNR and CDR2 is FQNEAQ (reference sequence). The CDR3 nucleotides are TGTGCCAGCAGCTTAACGGGAGTGTTCGAGCAGTACTTC. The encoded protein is CASSLTGVFEQYF. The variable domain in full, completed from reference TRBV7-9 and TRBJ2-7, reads DTGVSQNPRHKITKRGQNVTFRCDPISEHNRLYWYRQTLGQGPEFLTYFQNEAQLEKSRLLSDRFSAERPKGSFSTLEIQRTEQGDSAMYLCASSLTGVFEQYFGPGTRLTVT.

CDR3 sequence (DNA): TGTGCCAGCAGTTTCGCGGATACGCAGTATTTT. Translation: CASSFADTQYF. The chain joins TRBV27 to TRBJ2-3, with D unclear. Per germline, CDR1 MNHEY and CDR2 SMNVEV (reference sequence). This CDR3 is built from 11 residues. V lost 3 bases and J lost 6, with 4 bases in between.

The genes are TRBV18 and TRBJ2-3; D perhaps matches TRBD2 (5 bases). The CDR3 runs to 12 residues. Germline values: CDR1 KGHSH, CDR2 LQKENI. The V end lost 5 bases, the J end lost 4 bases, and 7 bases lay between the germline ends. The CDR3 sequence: CASSTGADTQYF. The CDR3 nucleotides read TGTGCCAGCTCAACCGGGGCAGATACGCAGTATTTT.

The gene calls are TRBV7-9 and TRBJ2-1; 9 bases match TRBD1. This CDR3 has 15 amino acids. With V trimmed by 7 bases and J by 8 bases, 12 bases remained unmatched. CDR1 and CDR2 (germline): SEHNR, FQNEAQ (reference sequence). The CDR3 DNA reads TGTGCCAGCACTAGAACAGGGGGCGCGATAGATGAGCAGTTCTTC. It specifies CASTRTGGAIDEQFF.

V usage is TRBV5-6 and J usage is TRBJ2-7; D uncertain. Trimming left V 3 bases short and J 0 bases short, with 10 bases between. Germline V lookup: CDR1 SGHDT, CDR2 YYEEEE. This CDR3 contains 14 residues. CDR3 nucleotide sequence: TGTGCCAGCAGCTCCACAGTCAGCTCCTACGAGCAGTACTTC. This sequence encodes CASSSTVSSYEQYF.

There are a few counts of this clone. CDR3 region: CASGLVYSGTGPPETQYF. The CDR3 DNA follows: TGTGCTAGTGGTTTGGTATATTCTGGGACAGGGCCCCCAGAGACCCAGTACTTC. V gene TRBV12-5 combines with J gene TRBJ2-5, with 9 bases fitting TRBD1. CDR1 LGHNT and CDR2 FRNRAP come from the germline V gene. Trimming cost V 0 bases and J 4 bases; bases outside gene matches: 12. This CDR3 comprises 18 residues. Using reference TRBV12-5 and TRBJ2-5 for the parts outside the CDR3, the full variable domain is DARVTQTPRHKVTEMGQEVTMRCQPILGHNTVFWYRQTMMQGLELLAYFRNRAPLDDSGMPKDRFSAEMPDATLATLKIQPSEPRDSAVYFCASGLVYSGTGPPETQYFGPGTRLLVL.